The sequence of this T cell receptor (beta chain) was determined in a study of T cells in Graves' hyperthyroidism and ophthalmopathy (dated by TCRdb to the late 2010s). A note on the overall study: Peripheral blood samples were taken at initial diagnosis, before any treatment was given. Once sampling was done, hyperthyroidism patients were given methimazole at a starting dose of 30 mg daily, whereas ophthalmopathy patients were given high-dose intravenous methylprednisolone. An independent validation cohort of around 19 hyperthyroidism patients and approximately 16 patients who later progressed to ophthalmopathy tested prospective prediction of ophthalmopathy. Thyroid tissue and blood T-cell repertoires from roughly six Graves' hyperthyroidism patients were also compared in the study. The paper describes TCR Vbeta CDR3 sequencing of 130 to 150 peripheral blood samples, made up of 43 ophthalmopathy patients, 70 to 75 hyperthyroidism patients and approximately 17 progressor patients. To identify distinguishing TCR V-J signatures, a discovery cohort of roughly 100 patients was used, comprising 43 with Graves' ophthalmopathy and 57 with stable Graves' hyperthyroidism. The 85 to 100 discovery patients were divided at random into training and test sets in a 7:3 ratio. Overall results and qualifications from the work: In validation, the model predicted progression to ophthalmopathy a median of around six months before onset, with about 70% sensitivity and nearly 75% specificity. In cross-validation, a model built on a 13 V-J signature told ophthalmopathy apart from stable hyperthyroidism with under 90% sensitivity and around 84% specificity, and in testing the same model reached 80%/75%. Sample size was not statistically predetermined, and investigators were not blinded to group allocation. Most expanded thyroid clonotypes (frequency above 0.001) were also detected in blood, suggesting blood repertoires may reflect thyroid immune responses.

The TCR beta CDR3 regions were amplified from RNA transcripts. For the first round of RT-PCR on the TCR CDR3, the HTBI primer set was used together with the Qiagen OneStep RT-PCR kit. A second multiplex PCR round built the libraries, followed by size selection and purification. Paired-end sequencing of the libraries was performed with 100 bp reads on an Illumina HiSeq2000. The paper's data handling went like this. Raw data were processed with SOAPnuke, discarding reads with adapters, uncalled bases, mean Phred below 15, or no exact constant-primer or identifier match. COPE v1.2.5 was used to merge the high-quality paired reads, and each unique nucleotide sequence was defined as a clonotype. Clonotypes were aligned to IMGT TRBV, TRBD and TRBJ reference segments using MiTCR v1.1. Analysis was restricted to V-J combinations with a frequency above 0.0001, which covered about 99% of repertoires. The TCS score was defined as the ratio of F50 (clonal expansion) to E x V (chaos), calculated using BLOSUM62-based TCRdist between CDR3 peptides within each V-J. Welch's t-statistics and random forest reduced roughly 540 V-J features to roughly 13, which were used in a naive Bayes classifier (R e1071). TCRdb reworked the public reads: Q25 trimming with fastp, MiXCR clone assembly, productive beta chains retained. Duplicate CDR3 protein sequences are folded into a single record with the most common DNA and genes. The V and J calls, along with clone size, are taken from TCRdb and not from the paper's own processing. The sample table contains 600,000 or so distinct CDR3 sequences; only one count was recorded for about 17% of them. 3% to 4.5% of the sample is held by the ten biggest clonotypes.

V drops 4 bases and J drops 10 bases, leaving 11 bases in between. The germline V gene (reference sequence) yields MNHEY for CDR1 and SMNVEV for CDR2. Spanning cysteine to phenylalanine, the CDR3 consists of 13 amino acids. The only DNA kept is the CDR3, 39 bases in frame from the first base. A patient counted as having stable Graves' hyperthyroidism if no progression to ophthalmopathy occurred over 18 months of follow-up. Hyperthyroidism patients were newly diagnosed, with disease duration under 2 months, and aged 18 to 65 years. The study excluded patients with uncontrolled infections, other autoimmune diseases, pregnancy or lactation. Diagnoses were established on the basis of clinical symptoms, serum thyroxine and TRAb, thyroid ultrasound, and orbital computed tomography. Ficoll-Paque density gradient centrifugation was used to isolate PBMCs from around 10 ml of fresh peripheral blood. Trizol reagent was used to extract total RNA, and RNA quality was then checked on an Agilent 2100 Bioanalyzer.

The sample holds a few counts of this clonotype. Its antigen is not yet known. No much larger clonotype is one base removed from it; base qualities were not supplied. The sequenced sample consisted of blood. The sequence came from a woman aged 25 to 39 with Graves' hyperthyroidism. The chain is encoded by TRBV27 joined to TRBJ1-6; the D gene is not confidently resolved. The CDR3 region has the sequence CASSSAGLSPLHF. The sequence in DNA is TGTGCCAGCAGTTCGGCAGGCCTATCACCCCTCCACTTT.